This T cell receptor (beta chain) was sequenced in a study of blood T cell repertoires in COVID-19. Repertoires were generated with immunoSEQ multiplex PCR, while TCRdb's copy carries only in-frame clones and drops some. The sample includes 200,000 or so clones, 80% to 90% of them seen just once. J gave up 6 bases and V 7 bases, and 20 bases lay outside the gene matches. Germline CDR1 is SGHRS and CDR2 is YFSETQ. CDR3 length equals 19 residues. The source of this sequence is a woman aged 40-49 years with acute COVID-19. The chain uses TRBV5-1 and TRBJ1-5, with 12 bases identical to TRBD1. Sample: PBMCs or T cells enriched from blood (not recorded which). CDR3 sequence reads: CASGPRWGPGQGAGQPQHF. CDR3 DNA: TGCGCCAGCGGGCCCCGGTGGGGTCCGGGACAGGGGGCTGGTCAGCCCCAGCATTTT. Looking up the rest from reference TRBV5-1 and TRBJ1-5 gives the full variable domain: KAGVTQTPRYLIKTRGQQVTLSCSPISGHRSVSWYQQTPGQGLQFLFEYFSETQRNKGNFPGRFSGRQFSNSRSEMNVSTLELGDSALYLCASGPRWGPGQGAGQPQHFGDGTRLSIL.